Presented here are 25 T cell receptor beta chains from one specimen sequenced in a study of long-term antiretroviral therapy in people with HIV. A v3.0 immunoSEQ assay was performed at survey level. TCRdb's copy holds only in-frame clones and misses some; the assay was immunoSEQ multiplex PCR. The table has 25,000 to 30,000 clones, 82% seen once; the top ten hold 14%. The specimen was unsorted PBMCs, collected 2.9 years after starting antiretroviral therapy. The receptors here all came from a middle-aged man with HIV.

The chain couples TRBV9 to TRBJ2-5; maybe TRBD1 (5 bases). Trimming cost V 4 bases and J 2 bases, with 12 bases left between them. Germline CDR1 SGDLS, CDR2 YYNGEE. The CDR3 totals 14 residues. CDR3 DNA: TGTGCCAGCAGCTCCCAGGGCCCTCAAGAGACCCAGTACTTC. Translated, it gives CASSSQGPQETQYF. The whole variable domain, remainder taken from reference TRBV9 and TRBJ2-5, is DSGVTQTPKHLITATGQRVTLRCSPRSGDLSVYWYQQSLDQGLQFLIQYYNGEERAKGNILERFSAQQFPDLHSELNLSSLELGDSALYFCASSSQGPQETQYFGPGTRLLVL.

This sequence joins TRBV4-1 and TRBJ2-5; 8 bases agree with TRBD2. With 3 bases clipped from V and 1 base from J, the junction kept 4 bases outside the gene matches. The CDR3 has 15 amino acids. The germline CDR1 and CDR2 sequences are MGHRA and YSYEKL. CDR3 sequence reads: CASSHGSGGQETQYF. The CDR3 DNA reads TGCGCCAGCAGCCATGGAAGCGGGGGCCAAGAGACCCAGTACTTC.

The sample holds a few counts of this clone. This sequence joins TRBV27 and TRBJ1-2, with D possibly matching TRBD1 (6 bases). The CDR3 spans 14 residues. From germline, CDR1 is MNHEY and CDR2 SMNVEV (reference sequence). Trimming stripped 7 bases from V and 0 bases from J, with 12 bases between. The DNA of the CDR3 is TGTGCCAGCAAGAGGGAGGGGGCTAACTATGGCTACACCTTC. This sequence encodes CASKREGANYGYTF.

This clone was counted a few times. V usage is TRBV4-1 and J usage is TRBJ1-5; D not certain. This CDR3 comprises 17 residues. Germline V gives CDR1 MGHRA, CDR2 YSYEKL. V was shortened by 0 bases and J by 0 bases, with 12 bases between the two germline ends. The CDR3 here is CASSQDTRSYSNQPQHF. The DNA for the CDR3 is TGCGCCAGCAGCCAAGATACCAGGTCTTATAGCAATCAGCCCCAGCATTTT.

V is TRBV6-4 and J is TRBJ1-4; 7 bases align to TRBD1. The junction had 7 bases not matched to a gene; V was cut back by 6 bases and J by 0 bases. Germline values: CDR1 MRHNA, CDR2 SNTAGT. CDR3 size: 16 residues. In DNA form, the CDR3 reads TGTGCCAGCAGGGGACAGAGGAAGGCAACTAATGAAAAACTGTTTTTT. This encodes CASRGQRKATNEKLFF.

The J gene is TRBJ2-4, the V gene TRBV9; D might be TRBD1 or TRBD2, each matching 5 bases. V was trimmed by 0 bases and J by 1 base, leaving 8 bases between them. The germline V gene encodes CDR1 SGDLS and CDR2 YYNGEE. This CDR3 is 15 amino acids long. In nucleotides, the CDR3 is TGTGCCAGCAGCGTAGTGGGGGAGGCCAAAAACATTCAGTACTTC. Translating gives CASSVVGEAKNIQYF.

The chain employs TRBV4-1 and TRBJ2-5; D gene uncertain. Trimming cost V 1 base and J 5 bases, with 17 bases left between them. The CDR3 contains 16 residues. CDR1 is MGHRA and CDR2 is YSYEKL in the germline V gene. The CDR3, as DNA: TGCGCCAGCAGCCAAGGGAGTGGCATAGGGCGGGAGACCCAGTACTTC. As protein: CASSQGSGIGRETQYF.

CDR3 loop: CASSQRPEKLFF. The CDR3 region has the DNA TGTGCCAGCAGCCAAAGGCCTGAAAAACTGTTTTTT. This chain uses TRBV14 with TRBJ1-4, with D hard to call. The V gene lost 2 bases and the J gene lost 7 bases, with 5 bases spanning the gap. The germline V gene encodes CDR1 SGHDN and CDR2 FVKESK. CDR3 size: 12 residues.

The V and J genes are TRBV28 and TRBJ1-6; possible D gene TRBD1, 5 bases. V gave up 8 bases and J gave up 9 bases, with 23 bases separating them. This CDR3 is built from 16 residues. Germline V gene sequence: CDR1 MDHEN, CDR2 SYDVKM. In nucleotides, the CDR3 is TGTGCCAGCTCCTTTGGGGGGTCGGGAGTAACTTCACCCCTCCACTTT. As protein: CASSFGGSGVTSPLHF.

This clone was observed once. J is TRBJ1-2 and V is TRBV27; 12 nucleotides match TRBD1. Germline CDR1 MNHEY, CDR2 SMNVEV (reference sequence). The CDR3 totals 16 residues. V lost 2 bases to trimming and J lost 8 bases; unmatched junction nucleotides: 9. This CDR3 is CASSLRIPGQGAGYTF. The CDR3 coding sequence is TGTGCCAGCAGTTTAAGAATCCCGGGACAGGGGGCCGGCTACACCTTC.

CDR3 region: CASSLGGDRGHWGFRGYTF. DNA for the CDR3: TGTGCCAGCAGCTTAGGGGGGGACAGGGGGCACTGGGGTTTTCGTGGCTACACCTTC. The chain joins TRBV7-8 to TRBJ1-2; 12 nucleotides agree with TRBD1. V trimming: 1 base; J trimming: 7 bases; junction bases outside the gene matches: 16. Germline assignment: CDR1 SGHVS and CDR2 FQNEAQ. The CDR3 length is 19 residues.

The V and J genes are TRBV5-1 and TRBJ1-6; the match to TRBD1 covers 7 bases. The CDR3 covers 15 residues. Germline trimming cut 5 bases from V and 8 bases from J; bases unmatched to any gene: 10. CDR1 SGHRS and CDR2 YFSETQ come from the germline V gene. CDR3 sequence (DNA): TGCGCCAGCAGACTCTTGACAGGGAGGGATTCACCCCTCCACTTT. Protein sequence: CASRLLTGRDSPLHF. The full variable domain, its missing parts supplied by reference TRBV5-1 and TRBJ1-6, is KAGVTQTPRYLIKTRGQQVTLSCSPISGHRSVSWYQQTPGQGLQFLFEYFSETQRNKGNFPGRFSGRQFSNSRSEMNVSTLELGDSALYLCASRLLTGRDSPLHFGNGTRLTVT.

This chain connects TRBV6-6 to TRBJ2-1; D is possibly TRBD1 or TRBD2 (6 bases each). The CDR3 has 14 residues. The germline CDR1 and CDR2 sequences are MNHNY and SVGAGI (reference sequence). Trimming removed 2 bases at V and 8 bases at J, with 13 bases between. The CDR3 DNA follows: TGTGCCAGCAGTTACGCGGCGGAGGGGGATGAGCAGTTCTTC. As protein: CASSYAAEGDEQFF.

The chain employs TRBV7-2 and TRBJ2-5; TRBD1 might be the D (5 bases). The germline CDR1 and CDR2 sequences are SGHTA and FQGNSA. V was trimmed by 5 bases and J by 4 bases, leaving 14 bases between them. The CDR3 extends over 14 amino acids. CDR3 sequence: CASSPQGSRETQYF. Here the CDR3 DNA reads TGTGCCAGCAGCCCTCAGGGTTCCCGAGAGACCCAGTACTTC.

Comments on this clone: One junction end disagrees with the germline gene, perhaps due to a read error. The chain has TRBV20-1 and TRBJ2-1; D might be TRBD2 (5 bases). Germline V lookup: CDR1 DFQATT, CDR2 SNEGSKA (reference sequence). This CDR3 is built from 11 residues. CDR3 nucleotides: TGCAGTGCTTCCCCGGGGAGCTCCATTCTCTTC. Translating it yields CSASPGSSILF.

There are a few counts of this clone. V and J are TRBV4-1 and TRBJ2-7; D gene ambiguous. Trimming shortened V by 0 bases and J by 6 bases, and 18 bases separated the two germline ends. The CDR3 extends over 16 amino acids. Looked up from germline, CDR1 is MGHRA and CDR2 is YSYEKL. The CDR3 loop is CASSQEVNFPLFEQYF. The CDR3 DNA sequence: TGCGCCAGCAGCCAAGAGGTTAACTTTCCCCTCTTCGAGCAGTACTTC.

The rearrangement links TRBV7-2 to TRBJ1-1; D is unclear. The V end was cut by 5 bases, the J end by 0 bases, with 10 bases between. The CDR3 covers 14 residues. Germline V gives CDR1 SGHTA, CDR2 FQGNSA. The CDR3 DNA follows: TGTGCCAGCAGCCCAAGGCCGGTGAACACTGAAGCTTTCTTT. Its protein product is CASSPRPVNTEAFF.

The rearrangement uses TRBV7-2 and TRBJ2-1; D is possibly TRBD1 (6 bases). The CDR3 length is 15 residues. V lost 0 bases to trimming and J lost 4 bases, with 10 bases between them. The germline V gene has CDR1 SGHTA and CDR2 FQGNSA. The CDR3 spells CASSLAGARYNEQFF. As DNA, the CDR3 is TGTGCCAGCAGCTTAGCGGGGGCCCGATACAATGAGCAGTTCTTC.

The chain recombines TRBV5-3 with TRBJ2-3; possible D gene TRBD1, 5 bases. TRBV5-3 is designated an ORF whose function remains uncertain. With 4 bases removed from V and 2 bases from J, the gap between germline ends came to 11 bases. CDR3 length equals 14 residues. Here the CDR3 reads CARSPDTNTDTQYF. In DNA, the CDR3 is TGTGCCAGAAGCCCGGACACAAACACAGATACGCAGTATTTT.

The gene calls are TRBV30 and TRBJ1-2; 7 positions match TRBD1. Germline CDR1 reads GTSNPN; CDR2 reads SVGIG (reference sequence). This CDR3 has 13 amino acids. The trim removed 3 bases at V and 4 bases at J, leaving 5 bases unmatched. DNA of the CDR3: TGTGCCTGGAGCTCGACAGGGAGCTATGGCTACACCTTC. Its translation is CAWSSTGSYGYTF.

The chain recombines TRBV6-1 with TRBJ2-7; no reliable D call. The CDR3 has 15 amino acids. Germline lookup yields CDR1 MNHNS and CDR2 SASEGT. Trimming stripped 3 bases from V and 3 bases from J, with 15 bases between. The chain's CDR3 is CASSEGPNTVYEQYF. CDR3 in DNA: TGTGCCAGCAGTGAGGGTCCGAATACTGTCTACGAGCAGTACTTC.

The chain couples TRBV9 to TRBJ2-5, with TRBD2 matching over 7 bases. Looked up from germline, CDR1 is SGDLS and CDR2 is YYNGEE. V shed 3 bases and J 2 bases; nucleotides not matched to a gene: 10. This CDR3 has 16 amino acids. CDR3 DNA: TGTGCCAGCAGCGACCGAGTAGGGCGGGGGCAAGAGACCCAGTACTTC. Its protein product is CASSDRVGRGQETQYF.

CDR3 region: CASSLEGGIYGYTF. DNA of the CDR3: TGTGCCAGCAGCTTAGAGGGGGGCATCTATGGCTACACCTTC. The rearrangement joins TRBV13 to TRBJ1-2; D might be TRBD1 (6 bases). The CDR3 extends over 14 amino acids. From germline, CDR1 is PRHDT and CDR2 FYEKMQ (reference sequence). Trimming cost V 1 base and J 4 bases, with 10 bases left between them.

V is TRBV25-1 and J is TRBJ2-7; D may be TRBD2 (5 bases). V gave up 5 bases and J gave up 1 base, with 18 bases separating them. Germline lookup yields CDR1 MGHDK and CDR2 SYGVNS. The CDR3 has 16 residues. Written as DNA, the CDR3 is TGTGCCAGCAGTCCCGAGGGAGCAGTAACATCCTACGAGCAGTACTTC. Translated, it gives CASSPEGAVTSYEQYF.

This clone was seen only a few times. This chain joins TRBV27 and TRBJ1-5; TRBD1 is a possible D gene (6 bases). The ends were cut back, 2 bases at V and 5 bases at J, with 10 bases in the middle. CDR1 and CDR2 from the germline V gene are MNHEY and SMNVEV (reference sequence). The CDR3 runs to 14 residues. The CDR3 nucleotides are TGTGCCAGCAGTTTAACAGGGATCCATCAGCCCCAGCATTTT. Its protein is CASSLTGIHQPQHF.